This section outlines one T cell receptor beta chain sequence together with its context. Its cognate antigen is unknown. This sample is drawn from a study of shared clonotypes between healthy human individuals. Study-wide results and limits: It was the non-shared clonotypes that had lower generation probabilities than clonotypes shared by all four donors. Even with large depth, rarefaction showed that sorted-subset sequencing was incomplete.

The naive CD8 subset, CD45RO-negative cells positively selected for CCR7, excluded terminally differentiated effector memory CD45RA+ cells. Trimming shortened V by 5 bases and J by 2 bases, and 10 bases separated the two germline ends. Germline CDR1 reads SEHNR; CDR2 reads FQNEAQ (reference sequence). There are 14 residues in the CDR3. Some 30,000 T cell genomes, or around 180 ng DNA, went into the sorted-subset replicate PCRs. Data came from immunoSEQ multiplex PCR; TCRdb stores just in-frame clones and leaves some out. The sample has about 2.1 million clones; 90% to 95% are singletons. This TCR was sampled from a young man in good health. Some clones in this sample may be carry-over from other donors' samples. The chain recombines TRBV7-9 with TRBJ2-1; D is unresolved. Material for sequencing was naive CD8+ T cells from PBMCs. The CDR3 loop reads CASSPKSTYNEQFF. The DNA of the CDR3 is TGTGCCAGCAGCCCCAAGAGCACCTACAATGAGCAGTTCTTC.